The 9 T cell receptor beta chains below come from one sample, sequenced in a study of human T cells and chemical hapten exposure. Documented time point: healthy volunteer bleed at 6 weeks. Extraction yielded total RNA from whole blood (unfractionated). MiXCR, run by TCRdb on the RACE reads, gives a single entry per CDR3 protein. Of about 80,000 distinct CDR3 sequences in the sample, 8.6% were seen once. The sequenced sample was whole blood. The receptors stem from a female donor in good health. Some clones in this sample may be carry-over from other donors' samples.

This clonotype appeared a few times. This sequence joins TRBV3-1 and TRBJ1-5, with D unclear. This CDR3 is 15 amino acids long. The germline gives CDR1 LGHDT, CDR2 YNNKEL (reference sequence). The germline V and J ends were trimmed by 10 bases and 0 bases, with 16 bases remaining between them. The CDR3 DNA follows: TGTGCCAAACCCGACGGATACTATAGCAATCAGCCCCAGCATTTT. As protein: CAKPDGYYSNQPQHF.

This clonotype occurred a few times. V is TRBV2 and J is TRBJ1-4; 7 bases map to TRBD1. The CDR3 sequence is 12 residues long. V dropped 5 bases and J dropped 13; count of bases not matched to a gene: 7. Germline V lookup: CDR1 SNHLY, CDR2 FYNNEI. The CDR3 loop is CASSYTGEGLFF. DNA of the CDR3: TGTGCCAGCAGTTATACAGGGGAGGGACTGTTTTTT.

This clonotype has ten or more counts. The J gene is TRBJ2-7, the V gene TRBV11-3, with a weak D call TRBD1 (6 bases). Germline CDR1 is SGHNT and CDR2 is YENEEA. The ends were cut back, 4 bases at V and 12 bases at J, with 19 bases in the middle. The CDR3 is made up of 13 amino acids. This CDR3 reads CASSSLFDRRLYF. In DNA, the CDR3 is TGTGCCAGCAGCTCCCTCTTCGACAGGCGACTGTACTTC. The complete variable domain, with remaining parts taken from reference TRBV11-3 and TRBJ2-7, reads EAGVVQSPRYKIIEKKQPVAFWCNPISGHNTLYWYLQNLGQGPELLIRYENEEAVDDSQLPKDRFSAERLKGVDSTLKIQPAELGDSAVYLCASSSLFDRRLYFGPGTRLTVT.

The chain carries TRBV5-1 and TRBJ2-7, with no clear D. Germline V CDR1 and CDR2: SGHRS, YFSETQ. The CDR3 is 14 amino acids. The V gene lost 0 bases and the J gene lost 2 bases, with 9 bases spanning the gap. The CDR3 reads CASSLGQKTYEQYF. The CDR3 DNA reads TGCGCCAGCAGCTTGGGGCAGAAGACCTACGAGCAGTACTTC.

This clonotype turned up a few times. The V gene is TRBV4-3, the J gene TRBJ2-1; 9 bases fit TRBD1. Germline CDR1 is LGHNA and CDR2 is YSLEER. The J segment lost 8 bases and the V segment lost 4 bases, leaving 3 bases of the junction unmatched. CDR3 length: 13 residues. CDR3 bases: TGCGCCAGCAGCCGGGACAGGGTCGATGAGCAGTTCTTC. Protein product: CASSRDRVDEQFF.

This clonotype was observed at least ten times. This sequence joins TRBV2 and TRBJ1-2; no firm D call. This CDR3 contains 13 residues. Per germline, CDR1 SNHLY and CDR2 FYNNEI. Trimming took off 5 bases at V and 4 bases at J, with 11 bases between the two ends. The CDR3 sequence is CASSRTGSYGYTF. CDR3 DNA sequence: TGTGCCAGCAGTAGAACTGGTAGCTATGGCTACACCTTC. The variable domain in full, with the rest retrieved from reference TRBV2 and TRBJ1-2, is EPEVTQTPSHQVTQMGQEVILRCVPISNHLYFYWYRQILGQKVEFLVSFYNNEISEKSEIFDDQFSVERPDGSNFTLKIRSTKLEDSAMYFCASSRTGSYGYTFGSGTRLTVV.

This clonotype was recorded many times. The chain links TRBV20-1 to TRBJ2-3; D is possibly TRBD1 (6 bases). The length of the CDR3 is 15 residues. V dropped 4 bases and J dropped 1 base, with 15 bases sitting between them. Looked up from germline, CDR1 is DFQATT and CDR2 is SNEGSKA (reference sequence). CDR3 amino acids: CSATITGWGTDTQYF. The CDR3 nucleotides are TGCAGTGCTACCATCACAGGGTGGGGCACAGATACGCAGTATTTT.

This clonotype was recorded a few times. The J gene is TRBJ2-7, the V gene TRBV10-3, with 10 nucleotides matching TRBD1. This CDR3 comprises 17 residues. Germline lookup yields CDR1 ENHRY and CDR2 SYGVKD. J was trimmed by 4 bases and V by 6 bases; bases with no gene match: 15. For the CDR3, the DNA is TGTGCCATCAGGGAGAGAAAGGGACAGGGGACCTCATACGAGCAGTACTTC. Translating it yields CAIRERKGQGTSYEQYF.

This clonotype has a handful of counts. J is TRBJ1-5 and V is TRBV7-9, with D tentatively TRBD1 (6 bases). V was cut by 5 bases and J by 7 bases, with 18 bases left in between. The germline V gene encodes CDR1 SEHNR and CDR2 FQNEAQ (reference sequence). The CDR3 is 15 residues long. The CDR3 spells CASSVGHGVMQPQHF. CDR3 sequence (DNA): TGTGCCAGCAGCGTGGGACATGGGGTAATGCAGCCCCAGCATTTT.